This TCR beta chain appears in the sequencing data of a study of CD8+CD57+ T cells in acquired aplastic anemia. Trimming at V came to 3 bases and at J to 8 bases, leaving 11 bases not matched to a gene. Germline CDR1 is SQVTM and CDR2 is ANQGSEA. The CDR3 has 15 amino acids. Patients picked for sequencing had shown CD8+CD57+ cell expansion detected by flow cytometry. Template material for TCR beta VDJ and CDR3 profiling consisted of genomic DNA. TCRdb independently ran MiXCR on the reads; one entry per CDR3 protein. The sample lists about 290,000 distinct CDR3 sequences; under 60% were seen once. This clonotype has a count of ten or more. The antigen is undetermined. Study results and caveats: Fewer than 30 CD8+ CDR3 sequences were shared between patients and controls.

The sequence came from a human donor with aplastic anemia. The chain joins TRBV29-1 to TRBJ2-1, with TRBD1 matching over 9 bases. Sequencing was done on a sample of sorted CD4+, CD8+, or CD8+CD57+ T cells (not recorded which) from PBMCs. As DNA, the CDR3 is TGCAGCGTTGACATCCCGGGACAGGGATCCGATGAGCAGTTCTTC. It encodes CSVDIPGQGSDEQFF.